These 23 T cell receptor beta chains share one sample of origin, sequenced in a study of cytomegalovirus exposure and HLA in healthy donors. Vbeta (60) and Jbeta (13) primers were used in the PCR. The table came from immunoSEQ multiplex PCR; TCRdb's copy has only in-frame clones and leaves some out. The sample has about 140,000 clones, 70% to 80% seen once; the top ten hold under 2%. The sequenced sample was PBMCs. Receptors were obtained from a female donor in good health and CMV-seronegative.

The J gene is TRBJ2-1, the V gene TRBV11-3; TRBD1 aligns across 8 bases. This CDR3 spans 13 amino acids. Germline V gene data show CDR1 as SGHNT and CDR2 as YENEEA. Trimming at V came to 7 bases and at J to 4 bases, leaving 3 bases not matched to a gene. The DNA of the CDR3 is TGTGCCAGCAAAGGGACAGGATACAATGAGCAGTTCTTC. Its translation is CASKGTGYNEQFF.

CDR3 protein: CASSGSGGAYEQYF. The DNA for the CDR3 is TGTGCCAGCAGTGGTAGCGGGGGGGCCTACGAGCAGTACTTC. J is TRBJ2-7 and V is TRBV2, with TRBD2 identical over 11 bases. CDR1 is SNHLY, CDR2 FYNNEI, per germline. The CDR3 extends over 14 amino acids. V lost 4 bases, J lost 2 bases, and 1 base stayed unmatched. Using reference TRBV2 and TRBJ2-7 for the parts outside the CDR3, the full variable domain is EPEVTQTPSHQVTQMGQEVILRCVPISNHLYFYWYRQILGQKVEFLVSFYNNEISEKSEIFDDQFSVERPDGSNFTLKIRSTKLEDSAMYFCASSGSGGAYEQYFGPGTRLTVT.

V and J are TRBV5-1 and TRBJ1-4, with D possibly being TRBD1 (6 bases). Germline CDR1 reads SGHRS; CDR2 reads YFSETQ. V was cut by 3 bases and J by 4 bases, with 10 bases left in between. The CDR3 has 14 amino acids. CDR3 nucleotides: TGCGCCAGCAGCTCACAGGGAAATAATGAAAAACTGTTTTTT. This codes for CASSSQGNNEKLFF.

The chain carries TRBV19 and TRBJ1-1; 8 bases line up with TRBD1. Germline CDR1 is LNHDA and CDR2 is SQIVND (reference sequence). The V gene end was trimmed by 2 bases and the J gene end by 4 bases; junction bases not matched to a gene: 12. This CDR3 spans 17 amino acids. The CDR3 reads CASSILRTGRLGTEAFF. The CDR3 nucleotides are TGTGCCAGTAGTATACTTAGGACAGGGAGACTAGGCACTGAAGCTTTCTTT.

This chain links TRBV7-3 with TRBJ1-6; perhaps TRBD1 as D (6 bases). CDR1 is SGHTA and CDR2 is FQGTGA in the germline V gene. Trimming removed 0 bases from V and 9 bases from J, with 12 bases in between. The CDR3 has 15 amino acids. This CDR3 reads CASSLTRDKTSPLHF. In nucleotides, the CDR3 is TGTGCCAGCAGCTTAACCAGGGACAAAACTTCACCCCTCCACTTT. Complete variable domain (other parts from reference TRBV7-3 and TRBJ1-6): GAGVSQTPSNKVTEKGKYVELRCDPISGHTALYWYRQSLGQGPEFLIYFQGTGAADDSGLPNDRFFAVRPEGSVSTLKIQRTERGDSAVYLCASSLTRDKTSPLHFGNGTRLTVT.

This clone was counted a single time. The V call is TRBV5-6, the J call TRBJ1-2, with TRBD1 matching 7 bases. Germline trimming cut 3 bases from V and 7 bases from J; bases unmatched to any gene: 18. The germline V gene has CDR1 SGHDT and CDR2 YYEEEE. The CDR3 extends over 17 amino acids. CDR3 loop: CASSSPSAVDRARGYTF. Written as DNA, the CDR3 is TGTGCCAGCAGCTCCCCCTCCGCTGTAGACAGGGCCCGTGGCTACACCTTC.

This clone appeared a few times. The chain recombines TRBV6-6 with TRBJ1-1, with a weak D call TRBD1 (5 bases). Trimming took 1 base from V and 5 from J, leaving 17 bases between them. CDR1 MNHNY and CDR2 SVGAGI come from the germline V gene (reference sequence). The CDR3 has 16 residues. The CDR3 DNA is TGTGCCAGCAGTTACTTAGGCAGGGCCTTAGGTACTGAAGCTTTCTTT. Residues: CASSYLGRALGTEAFF.

This chain connects TRBV6-1 to TRBJ2-7, with D possibly matching TRBD1 (5 bases). CDR3 size: 17 residues. Trimming pared 2 bases from V and 1 base from J, leaving 18 bases between. CDR1 and CDR2 (germline): MNHNS, SASEGT. The CDR3 DNA reads TGTGCCAGCAGTGAAAAGGTAGTAGGGGCTTATTCCTACGAGCAGTACTTC. This gives the protein CASSEKVVGAYSYEQYF.

This chain joins TRBV5-8 and TRBJ1-1; 7 bases match TRBD1. Trimming at V came to 2 bases and at J to 8 bases, leaving 6 bases not matched to a gene. Germline V gene data show CDR1 as SGHTS and CDR2 as YDEGEE. The CDR3 consists of 13 residues. CDR3 residues: CASSFRQGGEAFF. CDR3 nucleotides: TGTGCCAGCAGCTTTAGACAGGGAGGAGAAGCTTTCTTT.

The chain joins TRBV18 to TRBJ1-5; possibly TRBD1 for D (5 bases). The V gene lost 6 bases and the J gene lost 0 bases, with 6 bases spanning the gap. The CDR3 totals 13 residues. Germline loops: CDR1 KGHSH, CDR2 LQKENI. The CDR3 DNA reads as TGTGCCAGCTCTCAGGGTAGCAATCAGCCCCAGCATTTT. It is translated as CASSQGSNQPQHF.

CDR3 amino acids: CASSTGLAGVSTDTQYF. As DNA, the CDR3 is TGCGCCAGCAGTACCGGACTAGCGGGAGTTAGCACAGATACGCAGTATTTT. The chain recombines TRBV10-2 with TRBJ2-3; TRBD2 matches at 13 bases. With V trimmed by 5 bases and J by 0 bases, 5 bases remained unmatched. The germline gives CDR1 WSHSY, CDR2 SAAADI. CDR3 length: 17 residues.

This clone was seen only a few times. V is TRBV4-1 and J is TRBJ1-1; 7 bases are a match to TRBD1. Trimming removed 5 bases from V and 2 bases from J; junction bases left unmatched: 8. Germline V gives CDR1 MGHRA, CDR2 YSYEKL. The CDR3 has 15 amino acids. CDR3 nucleotide sequence: TGCGCCAGCAGCGTGTCGCAGGGGGTTAACACTGAAGCTTTCTTT. It encodes CASSVSQGVNTEAFF.

The chain carries TRBV29-1 and TRBJ1-5; maybe TRBD1 (6 bases). The CDR3 has 14 residues. The germline V gene has CDR1 SQVTM and CDR2 ANQGSEA. The ends were cut back, 4 bases at V and 5 bases at J, with 15 bases in the middle. CDR3 amino acids: CSVVKEGGDQPQHF. CDR3 DNA: TGCAGCGTTGTAAAGGAAGGGGGGGATCAGCCCCAGCATTTT.

The rearrangement links TRBV21-1 to TRBJ2-7; no check of the table's D call, TRBD2, against the DNA was made. TRBV21-1 is flagged as a pseudogene. This CDR3 has 16 amino acids. The CDR3, as DNA: TGTGCCAGCAGCGGAGCGGTCCAGGATTACTCCTACGAGCAGTACTTC. Protein: CASSGAVQDYSYEQYF.

V usage is TRBV18 and J usage is TRBJ2-1; 9 bases agree with TRBD2. In germline, CDR1 is KGHSH, CDR2 LQKENI. V dropped 1 base and J dropped 1; count of bases not matched to a gene: 8. The CDR3 is made up of 18 amino acids. This CDR3 reads CASSPQVTSGLSYNEQFF. CDR3 coding DNA: TGTGCCAGCTCACCACAGGTAACTAGCGGGCTTTCCTACAATGAGCAGTTCTTC.

The genes are TRBV7-6 and TRBJ1-1; D remains ambiguous. Per germline, CDR1 SGHVS and CDR2 FNYEAQ. The CDR3 extends over 13 amino acids. Trimming left V 8 bases short and J 1 base short, with 11 bases between. The CDR3 reads CASARSENTEAFF. As DNA, the CDR3 is TGTGCCAGCGCTCGGTCTGAGAACACTGAAGCTTTCTTT.

This chain links TRBV5-1 with TRBJ2-6; possible D gene TRBD2, 5 bases. The CDR3 totals 17 residues. The V gene lost 3 bases and the J gene lost 0 bases, with 13 bases spanning the gap. CDR1 and CDR2 (germline): SGHRS, YFSETQ. The CDR3 protein is CASSSDPGNSGANVLTF. In DNA, the CDR3 is TGCGCCAGCAGCTCCGACCCGGGGAACTCTGGGGCCAACGTCCTGACTTTC. The full variable domain, in which reference TRBV5-1 and TRBJ2-6 provide the parts outside the CDR3, is KAGVTQTPRYLIKTRGQQVTLSCSPISGHRSVSWYQQTPGQGLQFLFEYFSETQRNKGNFPGRFSGRQFSNSRSEMNVSTLELGDSALYLCASSSDPGNSGANVLTFGAGSRLTVL.

This clone was counted between two and nine times. The rearrangement links TRBV4-1 to TRBJ2-1, with 8 nucleotides matching TRBD2. CDR1 is MGHRA, CDR2 YSYEKL, per germline. The V gene end was trimmed by 4 bases and the J gene end by 0 bases; junction bases not matched to a gene: 2. The CDR3 contains 15 residues. The CDR3 sequence is CASSLSGSSYNEQFF. Here the CDR3 DNA reads TGCGCCAGCAGCCTAAGCGGGAGCTCCTACAATGAGCAGTTCTTC.

This sequence joins TRBV5-1 and TRBJ2-5; 8 bases align to TRBD1. The closer fit of TRBJ2-7 to the DNA end suggests the J call may be wrong. There are 16 residues in the CDR3. In germline, CDR1 is SGHRS, CDR2 YFSETQ. The CDR3 protein is CASSLGDRTDSYEQYF. In nucleotides, the CDR3 is TGCGCCAGCAGCTTGGGGGACAGGACCGACTCCTACGAGCAGTACTTC.

The sample holds a few counts of this clone. This chain uses TRBV28 with TRBJ1-5; 8 nucleotides agree with TRBD1. This CDR3 contains 16 residues. J gave up 6 bases and V 5 bases, and 12 bases lay outside the gene matches. Germline V gene lookup returns CDR1 MDHEN and CDR2 SYDVKM. The CDR3 DNA is TGTGCCAGCAGTCCATCTCTACAGGGGGAAGGTCAGCCCCAGCATTTT. Translating gives CASSPSLQGEGQPQHF. The full variable domain, in which reference TRBV28 and TRBJ1-5 provide the parts outside the CDR3, is DVKVTQSSRYLVKRTGEKVFLECVQDMDHENMFWYRQDPGLGLRLIYFSYDVKMKEKGDIPEGYSVSREKKERFSLILESASTNQTSMYLCASSPSLQGEGQPQHFGDGTRLSIL.

J is TRBJ2-5 and V is TRBV6-1, with D uncertain. Trimming left V 1 base short and J 2 bases short, with 11 bases between. CDR3 size: 15 residues. The V gene's germline CDR1 is MNHNS and CDR2 SASEGT. CDR3 sequence: CASSEEKTTQETQYF. Here the CDR3 DNA reads TGTGCCAGCAGTGAAGAGAAAACTACACAAGAGACCCAGTACTTC.

In its sample, this clone was seen a few times. The chain links TRBV6-5 to TRBJ1-2; D is perhaps TRBD1 (5 bases). V lost 0 bases to trimming and J lost 6 bases, with 11 bases between them. The germline gives CDR1 MNHEY, CDR2 SVGAGI. There are 14 residues in the CDR3. The CDR3 coding sequence is TGTGCCAGCAGTTACTCGATGGGCAGGGATGGCTACACCTTC. Its protein is CASSYSMGRDGYTF.

The J gene is TRBJ2-5, the V gene TRBV18; a weak D match, TRBD1 (6 bases). CDR3 length: 15 amino acids. Germline CDR1 KGHSH, CDR2 LQKENI. V shed 2 bases and J shed 2 bases, with 12 bases lying between them. In nucleotides, the CDR3 is TGTGCCAGCTCACCATTCGACAGGAGACAAGAGACCCAGTACTTC. Translated, it gives CASSPFDRRQETQYF. Full variable domain (remainder filled in from reference TRBV18 and TRBJ2-5): NAGVMQNPRHLVRRRGQEARLRCSPMKGHSHVYWYRQLPEEGLKFMVYLQKENIIDESGMPKERFSAEFPKEGPSILRIQQVVRGDSAAYFCASSPFDRRQETQYFGPGTRLLVL.